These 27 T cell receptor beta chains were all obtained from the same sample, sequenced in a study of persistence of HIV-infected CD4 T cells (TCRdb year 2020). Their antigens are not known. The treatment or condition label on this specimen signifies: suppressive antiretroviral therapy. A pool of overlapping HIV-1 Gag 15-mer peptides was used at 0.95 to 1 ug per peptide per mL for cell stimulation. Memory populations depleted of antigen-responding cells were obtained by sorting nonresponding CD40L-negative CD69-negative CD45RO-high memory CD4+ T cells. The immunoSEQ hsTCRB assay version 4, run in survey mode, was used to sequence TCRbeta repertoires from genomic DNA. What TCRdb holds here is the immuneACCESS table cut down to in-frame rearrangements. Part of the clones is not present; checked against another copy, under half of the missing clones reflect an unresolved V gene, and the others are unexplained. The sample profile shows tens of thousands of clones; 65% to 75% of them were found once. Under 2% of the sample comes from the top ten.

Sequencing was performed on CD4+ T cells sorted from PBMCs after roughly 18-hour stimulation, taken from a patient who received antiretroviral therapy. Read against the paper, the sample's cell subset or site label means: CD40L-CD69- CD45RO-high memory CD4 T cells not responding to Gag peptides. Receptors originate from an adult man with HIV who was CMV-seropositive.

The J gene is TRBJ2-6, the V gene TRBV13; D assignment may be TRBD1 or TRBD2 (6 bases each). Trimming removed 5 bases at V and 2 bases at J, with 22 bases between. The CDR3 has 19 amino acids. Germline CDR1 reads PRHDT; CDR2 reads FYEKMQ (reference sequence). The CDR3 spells CASSPAIGGGLAGANVLTF. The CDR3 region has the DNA TGTGCCAGCAGCCCGGCAATAGGGGGAGGCTTAGCTGGGGCCAACGTCCTGACTTTC.

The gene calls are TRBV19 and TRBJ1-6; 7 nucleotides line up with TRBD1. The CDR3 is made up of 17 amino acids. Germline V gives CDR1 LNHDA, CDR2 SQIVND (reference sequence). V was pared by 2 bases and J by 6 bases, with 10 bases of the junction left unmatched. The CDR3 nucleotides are TGTGCCAGTAGTATAACTCGACAGGGTGGATCTAATTCACCCCTCCACTTT. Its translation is CASSITRQGGSNSPLHF.

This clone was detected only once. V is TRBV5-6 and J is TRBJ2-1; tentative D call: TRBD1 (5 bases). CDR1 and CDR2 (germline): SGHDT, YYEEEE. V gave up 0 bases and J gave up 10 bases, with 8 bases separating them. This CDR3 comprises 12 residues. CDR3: CASSLVGVEQFF. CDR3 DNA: TGTGCCAGCAGCTTGGTAGGGGTGGAGCAGTTCTTC.

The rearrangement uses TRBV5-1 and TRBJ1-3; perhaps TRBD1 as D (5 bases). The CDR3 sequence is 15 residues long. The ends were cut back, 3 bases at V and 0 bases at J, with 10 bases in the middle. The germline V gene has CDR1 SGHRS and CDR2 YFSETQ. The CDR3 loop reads CASSSTVASGNTIYF. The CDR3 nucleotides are TGCGCCAGCAGCTCGACAGTAGCCTCTGGAAACACCATATATTTT.

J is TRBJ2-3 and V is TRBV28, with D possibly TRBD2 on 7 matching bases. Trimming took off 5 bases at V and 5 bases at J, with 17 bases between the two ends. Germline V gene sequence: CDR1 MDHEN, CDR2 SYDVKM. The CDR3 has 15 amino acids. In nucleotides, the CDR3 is TGTGCCAGCAGTCTCGGCGGGGGCGGGGGAGATACGCAGTATTTT. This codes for CASSLGGGGGDTQYF.

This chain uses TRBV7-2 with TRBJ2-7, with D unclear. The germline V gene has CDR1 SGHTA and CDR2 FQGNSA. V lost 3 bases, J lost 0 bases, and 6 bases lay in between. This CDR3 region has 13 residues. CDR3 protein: CASSFTSSYEQYF. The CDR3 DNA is TGTGCCAGCAGCTTCACAAGCTCCTACGAGCAGTACTTC.

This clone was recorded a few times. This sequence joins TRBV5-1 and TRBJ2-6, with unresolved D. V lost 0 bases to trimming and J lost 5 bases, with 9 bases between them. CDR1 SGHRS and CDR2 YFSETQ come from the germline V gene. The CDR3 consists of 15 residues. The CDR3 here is CASSLEFGRANVLTF. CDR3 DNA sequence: TGCGCCAGCAGCTTGGAGTTTGGCAGGGCCAACGTCCTGACTTTC.

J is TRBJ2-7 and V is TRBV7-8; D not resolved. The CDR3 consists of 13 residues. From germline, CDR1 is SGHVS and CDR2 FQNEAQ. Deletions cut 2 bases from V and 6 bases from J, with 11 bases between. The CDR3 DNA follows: TGTGCCAGCAGCTTAATTGCGAGGCGCGAGCAGTACTTC. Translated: CASSLIARREQYF.

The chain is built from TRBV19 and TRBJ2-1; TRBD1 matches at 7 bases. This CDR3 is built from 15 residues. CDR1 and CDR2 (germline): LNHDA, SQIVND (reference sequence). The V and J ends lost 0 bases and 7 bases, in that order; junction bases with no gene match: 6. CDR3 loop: CASSIDPGGRNEQFF. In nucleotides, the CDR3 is TGTGCCAGTAGTATAGATCCAGGGGGAAGGAATGAGCAGTTCTTC.

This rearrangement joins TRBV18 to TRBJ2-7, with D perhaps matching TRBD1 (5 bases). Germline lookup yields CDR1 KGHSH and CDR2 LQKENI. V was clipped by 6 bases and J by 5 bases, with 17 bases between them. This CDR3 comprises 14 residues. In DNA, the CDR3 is TGTGCCAGCTCCCTTAAACAGGCCGGACACGAGCAGTACTTC. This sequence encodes CASSLKQAGHEQYF.

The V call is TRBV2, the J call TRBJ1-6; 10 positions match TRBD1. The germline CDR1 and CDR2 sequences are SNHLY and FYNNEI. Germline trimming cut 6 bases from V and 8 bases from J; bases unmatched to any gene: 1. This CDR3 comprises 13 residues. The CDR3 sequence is CASSGTGDSPLHF. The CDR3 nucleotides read TGTGCCAGCAGCGGGACAGGGGATTCACCCCTCCACTTT.

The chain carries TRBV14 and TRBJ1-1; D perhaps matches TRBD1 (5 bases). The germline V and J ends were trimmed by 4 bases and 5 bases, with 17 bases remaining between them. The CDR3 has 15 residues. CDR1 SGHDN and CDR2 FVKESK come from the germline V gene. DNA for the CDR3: TGTGCCAGCAGCCCCTTGTCCCAGGGTAATACTGAAGCTTTCTTT. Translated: CASSPLSQGNTEAFF.

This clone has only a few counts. CDR3 amino acids: CASSVGWSSSYEQYF. The CDR3 DNA sequence: TGTGCCAGCAGCGTAGGATGGTCAAGCTCCTACGAGCAGTACTTC. The chain is built from TRBV9 and TRBJ2-7; D gene uncertain. In germline, CDR1 is SGDLS, CDR2 YYNGEE. V shed 0 bases and J shed 0 bases, with 10 bases lying between them. The CDR3 extends over 15 amino acids.

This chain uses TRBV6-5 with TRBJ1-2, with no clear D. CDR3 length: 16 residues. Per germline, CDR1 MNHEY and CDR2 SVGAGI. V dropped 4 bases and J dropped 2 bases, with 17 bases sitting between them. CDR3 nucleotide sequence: TGTGCCAGCAGTTCGTTCCAGGACCGAGAAAACTATGGCTACACCTTC. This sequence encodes CASSSFQDRENYGYTF.

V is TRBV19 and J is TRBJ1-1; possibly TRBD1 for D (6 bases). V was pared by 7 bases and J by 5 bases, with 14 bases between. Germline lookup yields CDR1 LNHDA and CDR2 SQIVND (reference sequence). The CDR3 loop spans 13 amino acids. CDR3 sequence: CASINSQGTEAFF. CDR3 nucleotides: TGTGCCAGTATAAACAGCCAGGGGACTGAAGCTTTCTTT. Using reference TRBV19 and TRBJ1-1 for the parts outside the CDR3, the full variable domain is DGGITQSPKYLFRKEGQNVTLSCEQNLNHDAMYWYRQDPGQGLRLIYYSQIVNDFQKGDIAEGYSVSREKKESFPLTVTSAQKNPTAFYLCASINSQGTEAFFGQGTRLTVV.

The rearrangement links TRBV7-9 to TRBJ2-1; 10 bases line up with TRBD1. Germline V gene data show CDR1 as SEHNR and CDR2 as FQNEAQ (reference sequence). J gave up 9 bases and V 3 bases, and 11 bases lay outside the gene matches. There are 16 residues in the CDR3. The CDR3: CASSLETGGLVFEQFF. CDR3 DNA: TGTGCCAGCAGCTTGGAGACAGGGGGCCTCGTATTTGAGCAGTTCTTC.

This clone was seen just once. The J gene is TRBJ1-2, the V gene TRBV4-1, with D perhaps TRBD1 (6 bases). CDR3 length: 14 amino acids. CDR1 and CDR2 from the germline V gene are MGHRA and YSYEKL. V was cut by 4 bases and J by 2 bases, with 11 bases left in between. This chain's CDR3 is CASSPSGQNYGYTF. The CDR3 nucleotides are TGCGCCAGCAGCCCTTCAGGACAGAACTATGGCTACACCTTC.

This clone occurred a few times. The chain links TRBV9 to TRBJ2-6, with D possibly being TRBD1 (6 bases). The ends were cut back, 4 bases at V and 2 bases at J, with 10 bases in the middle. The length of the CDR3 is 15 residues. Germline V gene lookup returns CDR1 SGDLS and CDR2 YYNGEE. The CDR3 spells CASSPGVTGANVLTF. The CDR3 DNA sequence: TGTGCCAGCAGCCCAGGGGTTACTGGGGCCAACGTCCTGACTTTC.

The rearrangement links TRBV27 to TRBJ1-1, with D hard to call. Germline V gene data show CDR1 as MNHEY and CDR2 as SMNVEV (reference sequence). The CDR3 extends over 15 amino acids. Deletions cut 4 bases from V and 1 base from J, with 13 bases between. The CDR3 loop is CASSSSVLGNTEAFF. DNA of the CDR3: TGTGCCAGCAGTTCCTCGGTCCTCGGGAACACTGAAGCTTTCTTT.

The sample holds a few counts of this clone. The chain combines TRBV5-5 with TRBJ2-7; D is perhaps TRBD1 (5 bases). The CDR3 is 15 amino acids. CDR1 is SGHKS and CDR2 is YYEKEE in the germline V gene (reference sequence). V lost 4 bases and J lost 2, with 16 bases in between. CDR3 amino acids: CASSPFQGNPYEQYF. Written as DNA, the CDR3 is TGTGCCAGCAGCCCATTTCAGGGAAACCCCTACGAGCAGTACTTC. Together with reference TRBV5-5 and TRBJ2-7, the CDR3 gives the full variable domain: DAGVTQSPTHLIKTRGQQVTLRCSPISGHKSVSWYQQVLGQGPQFIFQYYEKEERGRGNFPDRFSARQFPNYSSELNVNALLLGDSALYLCASSPFQGNPYEQYFGPGTRLTVT.

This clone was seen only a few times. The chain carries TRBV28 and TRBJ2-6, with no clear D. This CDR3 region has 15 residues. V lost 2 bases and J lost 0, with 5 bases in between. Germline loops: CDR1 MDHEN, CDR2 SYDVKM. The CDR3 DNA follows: TGTGCCAGCAGTTTAATGCCCTCTGGGGCCAACGTCCTGACTTTC. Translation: CASSLMPSGANVLTF. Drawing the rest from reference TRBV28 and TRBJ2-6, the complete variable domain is DVKVTQSSRYLVKRTGEKVFLECVQDMDHENMFWYRQDPGLGLRLIYFSYDVKMKEKGDIPEGYSVSREKKERFSLILESASTNQTSMYLCASSLMPSGANVLTFGAGSRLTVL.

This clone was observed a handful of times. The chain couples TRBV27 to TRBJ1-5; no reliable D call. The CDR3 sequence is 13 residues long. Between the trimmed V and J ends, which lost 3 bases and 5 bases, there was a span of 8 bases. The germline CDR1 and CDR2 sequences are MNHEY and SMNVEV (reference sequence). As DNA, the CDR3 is TGTGCCAGCAGTTTTGAAAGATATCAGCCCCAGCATTTT. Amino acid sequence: CASSFERYQPQHF.

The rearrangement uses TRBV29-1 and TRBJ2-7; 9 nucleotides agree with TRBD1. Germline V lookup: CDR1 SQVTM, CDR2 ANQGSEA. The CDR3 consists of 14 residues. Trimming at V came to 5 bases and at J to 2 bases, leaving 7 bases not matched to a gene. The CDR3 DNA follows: TGCAGCGTTTGGGACAGGGCAAAGGCCTACGAGCAGTACTTC. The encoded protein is CSVWDRAKAYEQYF.

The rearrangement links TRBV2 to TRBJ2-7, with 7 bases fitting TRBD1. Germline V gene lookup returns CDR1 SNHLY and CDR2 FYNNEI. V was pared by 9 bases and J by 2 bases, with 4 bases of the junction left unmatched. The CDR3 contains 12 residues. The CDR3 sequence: CASWDRAYEQYF. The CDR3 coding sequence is TGTGCCAGTTGGGACAGAGCCTACGAGCAGTACTTC. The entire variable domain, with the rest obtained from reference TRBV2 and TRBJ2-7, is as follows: EPEVTQTPSHQVTQMGQEVILRCVPISNHLYFYWYRQILGQKVEFLVSFYNNEISEKSEIFDDQFSVERPDGSNFTLKIRSTKLEDSAMYFCASWDRAYEQYFGPGTRLTVT.

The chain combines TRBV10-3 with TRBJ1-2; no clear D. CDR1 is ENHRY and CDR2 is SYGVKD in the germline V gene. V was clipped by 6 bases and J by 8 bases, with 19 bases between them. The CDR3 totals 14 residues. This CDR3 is CAIRVGREGDGYTF. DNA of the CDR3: TGTGCCATCAGGGTGGGGAGAGAGGGAGACGGCTACACCTTC.

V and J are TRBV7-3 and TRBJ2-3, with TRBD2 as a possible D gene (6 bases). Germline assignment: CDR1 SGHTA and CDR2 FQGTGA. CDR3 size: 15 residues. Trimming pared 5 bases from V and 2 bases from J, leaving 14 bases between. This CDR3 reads CASSPFGTPTDTQYF. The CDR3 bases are TGTGCCAGCAGCCCTTTCGGGACTCCCACAGATACGCAGTATTTT. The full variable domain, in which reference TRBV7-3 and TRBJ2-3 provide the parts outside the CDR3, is GAGVSQTPSNKVTEKGKYVELRCDPISGHTALYWYRQSLGQGPEFLIYFQGTGAADDSGLPNDRFFAVRPEGSVSTLKIQRTERGDSAVYLCASSPFGTPTDTQYFGPGTRLTVL.

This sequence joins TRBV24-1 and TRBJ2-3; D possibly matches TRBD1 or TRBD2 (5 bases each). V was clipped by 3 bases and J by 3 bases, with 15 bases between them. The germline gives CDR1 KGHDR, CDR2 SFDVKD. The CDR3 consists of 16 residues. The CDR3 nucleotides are TGTGCCACCAGTGATCCAGGGACCGCCAGGACAGATACGCAGTATTTT. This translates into CATSDPGTARTDTQYF.